This TCR beta chain was observed in a study of memory CD4+ T cells and cytomegalovirus serostatus. Study-wide points: Each of 67 CMV-associated TCRbeta sequences occurred in one to five individuals.

CDR3 length: 14 residues. V trimming: 10 bases; J trimming: 0 bases; junction bases outside the gene matches: 8. Germline CDR1 MGHDK, CDR2 SYGVNS. Original data processing: Out-of-frame sequences were removed, leaving 2,204,828 distinct TCRbeta sequences. Measured with immunoSEQ multiplex PCR; TCRdb has only the in-frame clones, and not every one. V and J calls plus clone size are reproduced from that table; the DNA served to infer D and trimming. The sample includes roughly 76,000 clones, about 78% of them seen just once. The sort gate was single viable CD3+CD4+CD8-CD45RO+ cells for memory CD4+ T cells. Details on this clone: Its antigen is unknown.

The sample comprised memory CD4+ T cells from blood. The chain uses TRBV25-1 and TRBJ1-2, with 7 bases fitting TRBD1. The clonotype was recovered from an adult in good health and CMV-seropositive. The CDR3 here is CATQRQGANYGYTF. CDR3 sequence (DNA): TGTGCCACACAAAGACAGGGTGCTAACTATGGCTACACCTTC.